These 4 T cell receptor beta chains were sequenced from one sample in a study of shared clonotypes between healthy human individuals. Profiling relied on immunoSEQ multiplex PCR, and the TCRdb table lists in-frame clones only, not all of them. The table has approximately 320,000 clones, under 80% seen once; the top ten hold approximately 10%. Sequenced: memory CD4+ T cells sorted from blood. Subset specified: CD45RA-negative fraction. These TCRs come from a man under 40 in good health.

This chain connects TRBV19 to TRBJ2-2; the D is unclear. With 6 bases removed from V and 2 bases from J, the gap between germline ends came to 10 bases. Germline V gene sequence: CDR1 LNHDA, CDR2 SQIVND (reference sequence). The CDR3 is made up of 14 amino acids. As DNA, the CDR3 is TGTGCCAGTAGGACCTTTGGCAACACCGGGGAGCTGTTTTTT. Amino acid sequence: CASRTFGNTGELFF.

The CDR3 DNA follows: TGTGCCAGCAGCTTAGTCGCCCGGACTAGCGGGTTCTACGAGCAGTACTTC. Its translation: CASSLVARTSGFYEQYF. The chain uses TRBV7-2 and TRBJ2-7, with TRBD2 matching over 11 bases. The CDR3 totals 17 residues. The junction had 8 bases not matched to a gene; V was cut back by 1 base and J by 3 bases. Germline V CDR1 and CDR2: SGHTA, FQGNSA.

The chain uses TRBV12-1 and TRBJ2-7; the DNA was not compared with TRBD1, the D call given in the table. TRBV12-1 is termed a pseudogene. The CDR3 has 9 amino acids. CDR3 DNA: TGTGTTTGGCACTACGAGCAGTACTTC. Residues: CVWHYEQYF.

This clone was seen once. This sequence joins TRBV5-1 and TRBJ1-4; D might be TRBD1 (6 bases). The CDR3 totals 14 residues. The V gene lost 2 bases and the J gene lost 2 bases, with 7 bases spanning the gap. CDR1 is SGHRS, CDR2 YFSETQ, per germline. The CDR3 is CASSFGQTNEKLFF. CDR3 DNA sequence: TGCGCCAGCAGCTTCGGACAGACTAATGAAAAACTGTTTTTT.